The 20 T cell receptor beta chains listed next were all sequenced from one sample in a study of identical twins' blood T cells. TCRdb recomputed calls from the 5' RACE reads with MiXCR, one row per CDR3 protein. The sample holds hundreds of thousands of distinct CDR3 sequences, 25% to 35% seen once. What was sequenced was PBMCs. Receptors originate from a woman between 18 and 49 years old in good health.

This clonotype was observed a handful of times. The V gene is TRBV18, the J gene TRBJ2-5, with D possibly TRBD2 on 6 matching bases. V shed 4 bases and J shed 5 bases, with 11 bases lying between them. The CDR3 length is 13 residues. Looked up from germline, CDR1 is KGHSH and CDR2 is LQKENI. The chain's CDR3 is CASSLPGDETQYF. The CDR3 DNA sequence: TGTGCCAGCTCACTGCCGGGAGACGAGACCCAGTACTTC.

This clonotype was detected a few times. The rearrangement uses TRBV5-1 and TRBJ1-5; no firm D call. CDR1 is SGHRS, CDR2 YFSETQ, per germline. The germline V and J ends were trimmed by 0 bases and 6 bases, with 10 bases remaining between them. The CDR3 is made up of 14 amino acids. The CDR3 nucleotides read TGCGCCAGCAGCTTGGGGGGAGACGGTCAGCCCCAGCATTTT. Its translation: CASSLGGDGQPQHF.

The V gene is TRBV5-6, the J gene TRBJ1-2; unclear D gene. The CDR3 extends over 14 amino acids. Trimming stripped 4 bases from V and 4 bases from J, with 14 bases between. The germline V gene has CDR1 SGHDT and CDR2 YYEEEE. The CDR3 coding sequence is TGTGCCAGCAGCCCGTGGACGGCTTTCTATGGCTACACCTTC. Residues: CASSPWTAFYGYTF. The whole variable domain, remainder taken from reference TRBV5-6 and TRBJ1-2, is DAGVTQSPTHLIKTRGQQVTLRCSPKSGHDTVSWYQQALGQGPQFIFQYYEEEERQRGNFPDRFSGHQFPNYSSELNVNALLLGDSALYLCASSPWTAFYGYTFGSGTRLTVV.

This clonotype appeared a few times. The chain couples TRBV20-1 to TRBJ1-1; 11 nucleotides align to TRBD1. CDR1 and CDR2 from the germline V gene are DFQATT and SNEGSKA (reference sequence). This CDR3 is built from 17 residues. The J segment lost 0 bases and the V segment lost 0 bases, leaving 6 bases of the junction unmatched. CDR3 sequence reads: CSARDRDRGAMNTEAFF. The CDR3 region has the DNA TGCAGTGCTAGAGATCGGGACAGGGGGGCAATGAACACTGAAGCTTTCTTT.

The chain uses TRBV2 and TRBJ1-4; TRBD1 matches at 7 bases. With 4 bases clipped from V and 8 bases from J, the junction kept 7 bases outside the gene matches. This CDR3 is 14 amino acids long. The germline gives CDR1 SNHLY, CDR2 FYNNEI. CDR3 protein: CASSVGGAKEKLFF. The DNA of the CDR3 is TGTGCCAGCAGTGTAGGGGGCGCGAAGGAAAAACTGTTTTTT.

At least ten counts were recorded for this clonotype. This chain uses TRBV4-1 with TRBJ1-1; D not certain. Germline V gene lookup returns CDR1 MGHRA and CDR2 YSYEKL. CDR3 length: 16 residues. The V end was cut by 1 base, the J end by 1 base, with 13 bases between. This chain's CDR3 is CASSQAVQSSNTEAFF. The CDR3 nucleotides are TGCGCCAGCAGCCAAGCGGTACAGAGTTCGAACACTGAAGCTTTCTTT.

The chain links TRBV9 to TRBJ1-6; possible D gene TRBD1, 5 bases. CDR1 and CDR2 (germline): SGDLS, YYNGEE. Trimming removed 7 bases at V and 8 bases at J, with 19 bases between. The CDR3 is 15 amino acids. The CDR3: CASRIGTHPDSPLHF. CDR3 bases: TGTGCCAGCCGGATTGGGACGCATCCTGATTCACCCCTCCACTTT.

A remark on this clonotype: This is likely a read error, given that the CDR3 carries no conserved phenylalanine or tryptophan at its end. The chain carries TRBV9 and TRBJ2-1, with D perhaps matching TRBD1 (5 bases). The CDR3 is 17 amino acids. Per germline, CDR1 SGDLS and CDR2 YYNGEE. Between the trimmed V and J ends, which lost 2 bases and 0 bases, there was a span of 15 bases. The DNA for the CDR3 is TGTGCCAGCAGCGTTAGACAGAGTTGGAGCTCCTACAATGAGCAGTTCTCC. This codes for CASSVRQSWSSYNEQFS.

In nucleotides, the CDR3 is TGTGCCAGCAGCTTAGGGACAGGGTCTCATGGCTACACCTTC. The encoded protein is CASSLGTGSHGYTF. This sequence joins TRBV11-3 and TRBJ1-2, with 8 bases that match TRBD1. CDR1 and CDR2 (germline): SGHNT, YENEEA. V was pared by 1 base and J by 6 bases, with 4 bases of the junction left unmatched. The CDR3 covers 14 residues.

V is TRBV19 and J is TRBJ1-2; no clear D gene. V dropped 5 bases and J dropped 2 bases, with 15 bases sitting between them. Per germline, CDR1 LNHDA and CDR2 SQIVND (reference sequence). This CDR3 has 15 residues. The CDR3 DNA follows: TGTGCCAGTAGTTCTCCGAGGGAATGGAACTATGGCTACACCTTC. This translates into CASSSPREWNYGYTF.

There are many counts of this clonotype. V and J are TRBV18 and TRBJ1-5; D is undetermined. The CDR3 spans 12 residues. CDR1 KGHSH and CDR2 LQKENI come from the germline V gene. V was trimmed by 4 bases and J by 7 bases, leaving 8 bases between them. For the CDR3, the DNA is TGTGCCAGCTCACTCGGACGGCAGCCCCAGCATTTT. This gives the protein CASSLGRQPQHF.

This clonotype was counted only a few times. This chain joins TRBV20-1 and TRBJ1-6; D not certain. The CDR3 runs 12 residues. Germline values: CDR1 DFQATT, CDR2 SNEGSKA (reference sequence). Trimming took 5 bases from V and 11 from J, leaving 13 bases between them. The CDR3 DNA follows: TGCAGTGCTTCCCACAAGGGAGCACCCCTCCACTTT. Its protein is CSASHKGAPLHF.

This clonotype was seen only a few times. CDR3 bases: TGCAGTGCTGGGGGACAGGGTTCGGGCTCACCCCTCCACTTT. Translating gives CSAGGQGSGSPLHF. The chain has TRBV20-1 and TRBJ1-6; 9 bases align to TRBD1. CDR3 length equals 14 residues. The V gene's germline CDR1 is DFQATT and CDR2 SNEGSKA (reference sequence). The V gene end was trimmed by 5 bases and the J gene end by 10 bases; junction bases not matched to a gene: 9.

This clonotype was seen many times. The chain joins TRBV9 to TRBJ1-2; a possible D gene is TRBD1 (5 bases). Trimming removed 0 bases from V and 4 bases from J, with 13 bases in between. The V gene's germline CDR1 is SGDLS and CDR2 YYNGEE. The CDR3 consists of 15 residues. CDR3 region: CASSVEPQGGYGYTF. The CDR3 bases are TGTGCCAGCAGCGTAGAGCCGCAGGGCGGCTATGGCTACACCTTC.

The V and J genes are TRBV4-3 and TRBJ2-3; D remains ambiguous. Trimming took 0 bases from V and 6 from J, leaving 13 bases between them. The CDR3 extends over 15 amino acids. The germline V gene has CDR1 LGHNA and CDR2 YSLEER. The CDR3 is CASSQDWLSTDTQYF. DNA for the CDR3: TGCGCCAGCAGCCAAGATTGGCTTTCCACGGATACGCAGTATTTT.

This clonotype has a single count. One end of the junction varies from germline; a read error may be responsible. This chain connects TRBV12-3 or TRBV12-4 to TRBJ1-5, with D tentatively TRBD1 (6 bases). The CDR3 is 16 amino acids. CDR3 sequence reads: CTSSFRAPGDNQPQHF. In DNA, the CDR3 is TGTACCAGCAGTTTCAGGGCCCCAGGGGACAATCAGCCCCAGCATTTT.

In this sample, this clonotype turned up a few times. The chain combines TRBV21-1 with TRBJ2-3; the table's D call, TRBD2, has no DNA check behind it. TRBV21-1 is marked as a pseudogene. The length of the CDR3 is 10 residues. CDR3 region: CASNAGTQYF. As DNA, the CDR3 is TGTGCCAGCAACGCGGGTACGCAGTATTTT.

The count of this clonotype is one. The chain couples TRBV7-9 to TRBJ2-1; D possibly corresponds to TRBD2 (6 bases). With 2 bases removed from V and 0 bases from J, the gap between germline ends came to 14 bases. The CDR3 has 17 amino acids. Germline lookup yields CDR1 SEHNR and CDR2 FQNEAQ (reference sequence). CDR3 sequence (DNA): TGTGCCAGCAGCTTACCCCGGGACTCGAGCTCCTACAATGAGCAGTTCTTC. Protein sequence: CASSLPRDSSSYNEQFF.

This clonotype came up many times. The chain has TRBV11-2 and TRBJ1-4, with D possibly TRBD1 on 5 matching bases. CDR3 length equals 14 residues. V gave up 4 bases and J gave up 12 bases, with 18 bases separating them. Germline V gene data show CDR1 as SGHAT and CDR2 as FQNNGV. The CDR3 coding sequence is TGTGCCAGCAGCTCAACCGCCGGGACCCGACAACTGTTTTTT. Its protein product is CASSSTAGTRQLFF.

This clonotype appeared a few times. This chain uses TRBV15 with TRBJ2-3; D gene unclear. From germline, CDR1 is LNHNV and CDR2 YYDKDF (reference sequence). Trimming removed 0 bases from V and 7 bases from J, with 8 bases in between. The CDR3 runs to 13 residues. This chain's CDR3 is CATSRDHRHTQYF. Written as DNA, the CDR3 is TGTGCCACCAGCAGAGATCATAGGCATACGCAGTATTTT.